A single sample gave rise to the 6 T cell receptor beta chains below, sequenced in a study of T cell responses to AZD1222 COVID-19 vaccine. Generated by immunoSEQ multiplex PCR, the TCRdb table keeps only in-frame clones and is missing some. Here the sample spans some 96,000 clones, approximately 90% being singletons. The sequencing here drew on peripheral blood, taken on day 0 of AZD1222 vaccination. These receptors were obtained from an adult in good health.

This clone has more than one count but fewer than ten. The chain uses TRBV19 and TRBJ2-3, with 14 bases identical to TRBD2. The CDR3 consists of 17 residues. Germline V gene sequence: CDR1 LNHDA, CDR2 SQIVND (reference sequence). The trim removed 7 bases at V and 4 bases at J, leaving 10 bases unmatched. The CDR3 DNA is TGTGCCAGTACCGGGACTAGCGGGAGCACGATCGCAGATACGCAGTATTTT. It is translated as CASTGTSGSTIADTQYF.

This clone is a singleton in its sample. The CDR3 coding sequence is TGTGCCAGCAGCTTAGAACTGCGACCAAACCCTGAGCAGTTCTTC. Protein: CASSLELRPNPEQFF. The rearrangement links TRBV7-9 to TRBJ2-1; D is unclear. The V end lost 1 base, the J end lost 9 bases, and 16 bases lay between the germline ends. The CDR3 has 15 residues. Germline V lookup: CDR1 SEHNR, CDR2 FQNEAQ (reference sequence). Together with reference TRBV7-9 and TRBJ2-1, the CDR3 gives the full variable domain: DTGVSQNPRHKITKRGQNVTFRCDPISEHNRLYWYRQTLGQGPEFLTYFQNEAQLEKSRLLSDRFSAERPKGSFSTLEIQRTEQGDSAMYLCASSLELRPNPEQFFGPGTRLTVL.

The chain couples TRBV30 to TRBJ1-5; D remains unclear. This CDR3 is 14 amino acids long. Per germline, CDR1 GTSNPN and CDR2 SVGIG (reference sequence). Trimming left V 0 bases short and J 2 bases short, with 8 bases between. The CDR3 region has the DNA TGTGCCTGGAGTGTAAGGGCAGGCAATCAGCCCCAGCATTTT. Translated, it gives CAWSVRAGNQPQHF.

The count of this clone is one. The V gene is TRBV9, the J gene TRBJ2-7; the D gene is possibly TRBD2 (6 bases). V lost 2 bases, J lost 3 bases, and 12 bases lay in between. The germline V gene encodes CDR1 SGDLS and CDR2 YYNGEE. The CDR3 has 14 residues. The CDR3 loop reads CASSVGTQGYEQYF. CDR3 nucleotides: TGTGCCAGCAGCGTCGGGACTCAGGGCTACGAGCAGTACTTC.

This rearrangement joins TRBV28 to TRBJ1-1, with D possibly being TRBD1 (5 bases). The germline gives CDR1 MDHEN, CDR2 SYDVKM. This CDR3 contains 15 residues. The V and J ends lost 3 bases and 4 bases respectively, with 15 bases between them. CDR3 bases: TGTGCCAGCAGTTTCTCCGGGCCTCAGGGCACTGAAGCTTTCTTT. Translating it yields CASSFSGPQGTEAFF.

This clone came up a few times. The chain uses TRBV14 and TRBJ2-1, with 12 bases that match TRBD2. Per germline, CDR1 SGHDN and CDR2 FVKESK. The CDR3 covers 17 residues. Trimming took 4 bases from V and 7 from J; bases not matched to a gene: 11. This CDR3 is CASSPRLAGDLGNEQFF. In DNA form, the CDR3 reads TGTGCCAGCAGCCCCAGACTAGCGGGAGACTTGGGGAATGAGCAGTTCTTC.